The rows below give T cell receptor beta chains drawn from one sample of a study of blood T cells in healthy people across ages. TCRdb ran MiXCR on the 5' RACE reads and lists one entry per CDR3 protein. The sample has some 800,000 distinct CDR3 sequences, more than 40% seen once. Specimen: blood. These receptors originate from a man in his 60s in good health. The CDR3 runs from the conserved cysteine through the conserved F or W. D genes are given only for firm matches. Clone size appears in some rows only: once, few, many, or a class for an expanded clone.

v_call	d_call	j_call	clone_size	cdr3_aa	cdr3_nt
TRBV7-2	NA	TRBJ2-7	many	CASSLLDGTYEQYF	TGTGCCAGCAGCTTGTTGGACGGGACCTACGAGCAGTACTTC
TRBV12-3/TRBV12-4	NA	TRBJ1-4	NA	CASSFEGTTNEKLFF	TGTGCCAGCAGTTTTGAGGGGACAACTAATGAAAAACTGTTTTTT
TRBV4-1	TRBD1	TRBJ1-4	few	CASSHGDRGDEKLFF	TGCGCCAGCAGCCACGGGGACAGGGGAGACGAAAAACTGTTTTTT
TRBV7-8	NA	TRBJ2-6	few	CASRQGSGANVLTF	TGTGCCAGCAGACAGGGCTCTGGGGCCAACGTCCTGACTTTC
TRBV20-1	NA	TRBJ2-1	NA	CSARQYNEQFF	TGCAGTGCTAGACAGTACAATGAGCAGTTCTTC
TRBV20-1	NA	TRBJ1-2	NA	CSARPALGGRDYGYTF	TGCAGCGCTAGACCTGCATTAGGGGGGCGCGACTATGGCTACACCTTC
TRBV20-1	TRBD1	TRBJ1-2	NA	CSARVTGGVSYGYTF	TGCAGTGCTAGAGTGACAGGGGGCGTCTCCTATGGCTACACCTTC
TRBV3-1	NA	TRBJ2-3	NA	CASSRILGTDTQYF	TGTGCCAGCAGCCGGATCCTCGGCACAGATACGCAGTATTTT
TRBV5-1	TRBD1	TRBJ2-4	NA	CASSPGQENIQYF	TGCGCCAGCAGCCCGGGACAGGAAAACATTCAGTACTTC
TRBV10-1	NA	TRBJ2-5	NA	CASSESGHDRETQYF	TGCGCCAGCAGTGAGTCGGGCCACGATAGAGAGACCCAGTACTTC
TRBV20-1	TRBD1	TRBJ1-2	NA	CSAKTGTGGPGSYGYTF	TGCAGTGCTAAGACCGGGACAGGGGGCCCGGGTAGCTATGGCTACACCTTC
TRBV5-1	NA	TRBJ2-1	NA	CASSPRGGPYNEQFF	TGCGCCAGCAGCCCCCGGGGTGGGCCCTACAATGAGCAGTTCTTC
TRBV6-6	TRBD2	TRBJ2-4	few	CASSYSAGGKNIQYF	TGTGCCAGCAGTTACTCGGCGGGAGGCAAAAACATTCAGTACTTC
TRBV5-1	NA	TRBJ1-6	NA	CASSEERNSPLHF	TGCGCCAGCAGCGAAGAAAGGAATTCACCCCTCCACTTT
TRBV5-1	NA	TRBJ2-6	NA	CASSSTGPGANVLTF	TGCGCCAGCAGCTCCACAGGGCCGGGGGCCAACGTCCTGACTTTC
TRBV6-2/TRBV6-3	TRBD1	TRBJ1-1	NA	CASSTGQGAVAFF	TGTGCCAGCAGCACTGGACAGGGGGCAGTGGCTTTCTTT
TRBV7-2	TRBD2	TRBJ2-1	NA	CASSSSGGSSYNEQFF	TGTGCCAGCAGTTCTAGCGGGGGGAGCTCCTACAATGAGCAGTTCTTC
TRBV3-1	NA	TRBJ2-1	NA	CASNQAPWAGGEQFF	TGTGCCAGCAACCAAGCTCCCTGGGCTGGGGGTGAGCAGTTCTTC
TRBV18	NA	TRBJ2-7	NA	CASPPEEEQYF	TGTGCCAGCCCACCAGAGGAGGAGCAGTACTTC
TRBV27	TRBD1	TRBJ2-7	few	CASSLSRLTGTAAEQYF	TGTGCCAGCAGTTTATCGCGGCTTACCGGGACAGCTGCCGAGCAGTACTTC
TRBV12-3/TRBV12-4	TRBD1	TRBJ2-7	many	CASSLDRVGEQYF	TGTGCCAGCAGTTTGGACAGGGTAGGCGAGCAGTACTTC
TRBV12-3/TRBV12-4	NA	TRBJ2-6	NA	CASSFYGSRANVLTF	TGTGCCAGCAGTTTTTACGGCTCTAGGGCCAACGTCCTGACTTTC
TRBV7-6	NA	TRBJ2-5	NA	CASSPPPQGETQYF	TGTGCCAGCAGCCCACCCCCGCAGGGAGAGACCCAGTACTTC
TRBV2	NA	TRBJ2-5	many	CASSHRGALQETQYF	TGTGCCAGCAGTCATCGGGGGGCCCTCCAAGAGACCCAGTACTTC
TRBV7-2	NA	TRBJ1-1	NA	CASSGRVPEAFF	TGTGCCAGCAGCGGCAGGGTCCCTGAAGCTTTCTTT
TRBV21-1	NA	TRBJ2-5	few	CASSKNLDGETQYF	TGTGCCAGCAGCAAGAATCTCGACGGAGAGACCCAGTACTTC
TRBV29-1	TRBD1	TRBJ2-1	NA	CSVEDRGNWNEQFF	TGCAGCGTTGAAGACAGGGGGAATTGGAATGAGCAGTTCTTC
TRBV4-3	TRBD2	TRBJ2-1	NA	CASSQDGWRREGGPYNEQFF	TGCGCCAGCAGCCAAGATGGGTGGCGAAGGGAGGGCGGCCCCTACAATGAGCAGTTCTTC
TRBV7-9	TRBD1	TRBJ1-2	NA	CASSARQGTNYGYTF	TGTGCCAGCAGCGCCAGACAGGGGACTAACTATGGCTACACCTTC
TRBV12-3/TRBV12-4	NA	TRBJ1-4	NA	CATSKGGAREKLFF	TGTGCCACCTCGAAGGGGGGGGCGCGGGAAAAACTGTTTTTT
TRBV29-1	NA	TRBJ1-1	many	CSVELVGRTEAFF	TGCAGCGTTGAACTGGTGGGGCGGACTGAAGCTTTCTTT
TRBV28	NA	TRBJ1-1	NA	CASSLGNTLTEAFF	TGTGCCAGCAGTTTAGGGAATACACTCACTGAAGCTTTCTTT
TRBV5-1	NA	TRBJ2-7	NA	CASSFGATSGYEQYF	TGCGCCAGCAGCTTTGGGGCCACGTCGGGCTACGAGCAGTACTTC
TRBV6-2/TRBV6-3	NA	TRBJ2-1	few	CASSYRGAGEQFF	TGTGCCAGCAGTTACCGGGGGGCGGGTGAGCAGTTCTTC
TRBV20-1	NA	TRBJ1-1	NA	CSARDEGLNTEAFF	TGCAGTGCTAGAGATGAAGGTTTGAACACTGAAGCTTTCTTT
TRBV20-1	TRBD2	TRBJ2-3	NA	CSALGGGNTDTQYF	TGCAGTGCTTTGGGCGGGGGAAACACGGATACGCAGTATTTT
TRBV7-2	TRBD2	TRBJ2-5	few	CASSLGLAGGEETQYF	TGTGCCAGCAGTCTGGGACTAGCGGGGGGTGAAGAGACCCAGTACTTC
TRBV7-2	TRBD1	TRBJ2-1	NA	CASSLMRTGSHKEQFF	TGTGCCAGCAGCTTAATGCGGACAGGGTCCCACAAGGAGCAGTTCTTC
TRBV30	TRBD2	TRBJ2-3	NA	CAWSDEERGRPTDTQYF	TGTGCCTGGAGTGACGAGGAGCGGGGAAGACCCACAGATACGCAGTATTTT
TRBV29-1	NA	TRBJ2-7	few	CSVWLGTAYEQYF	TGCAGCGTGTGGTTAGGGACCGCCTACGAGCAGTACTTC
TRBV12-3/TRBV12-4	TRBD2	TRBJ2-2	NA	CASSLLGGTGELFF	TGTGCCAGCAGTTTATTGGGAGGGACCGGGGAGCTGTTTTTT
TRBV20-1	TRBD1	TRBJ2-7	few	CSANLGRGQGYEQYF	TGCAGTGCTAATCTGGGACGGGGACAGGGTTACGAGCAGTACTTC
TRBV11-2	NA	TRBJ2-3	NA	CASRDDKLTQYF	TGTGCCAGCAGGGATGACAAGCTTACGCAGTATTTT
TRBV7-9	NA	TRBJ2-7	NA	CASSWGGGVYEQYF	TGTGCCAGCAGCTGGGGAGGGGGAGTTTACGAGCAGTACTTC
TRBV6-1	NA	TRBJ2-1	NA	CASSEGPLTYNEQFF	TGTGCCAGCAGTGAGGGACCATTAACCTACAATGAGCAGTTCTTC
TRBV5-1	NA	TRBJ2-1	once	CASSVGTEGNEQFF	TGCGCCAGCAGCGTCGGGACGGAAGGCAATGAGCAGTTCTTC
TRBV20-1	TRBD1	TRBJ1-6	few	CSAGQGSYNSPLHF	TGCAGTGCTGGACAGGGCTCCTATAATTCACCCCTCCACTTT
TRBV29-1	NA	TRBJ2-7	many	CSTSDGSYEQYF	TGCAGCACCTCCGACGGGAGCTACGAGCAGTACTTC
TRBV6-2/TRBV6-3	NA	TRBJ2-1	NA	CASSYRGAAGNEQFF	TGTGCCAGCAGTTACCGGGGGGCTGCAGGCAATGAGCAGTTCTTC
TRBV27	NA	TRBJ1-2	NA	CASSWLMFSNYGYTF	TGTGCCAGCAGTTGGTTGATGTTCTCCAACTATGGCTACACCTTC
TRBV9	TRBD1	TRBJ2-3	NA	CASSAGQGWDLLDTQYF	TGTGCCAGCAGCGCAGGACAGGGATGGGACCTTTTAGACACGCAGTATTTT
TRBV10-3	TRBD2	TRBJ2-1	NA	CAISEGGGQYNEQFF	TGTGCCATCAGTGAGGGCGGGGGGCAGTACAATGAGCAGTTCTTC
TRBV7-2	NA	TRBJ2-1	few	CASTRAGGASYNEQFF	TGTGCCAGCACCAGAGCTGGGGGGGCTTCCTACAATGAGCAGTTCTTC
TRBV3-1	NA	TRBJ1-5	NA	CASSLVQITGYSNQPQHF	TGTGCCAGCAGCCTGGTCCAGATTACCGGCTATAGCAATCAGCCCCAGCATTTT